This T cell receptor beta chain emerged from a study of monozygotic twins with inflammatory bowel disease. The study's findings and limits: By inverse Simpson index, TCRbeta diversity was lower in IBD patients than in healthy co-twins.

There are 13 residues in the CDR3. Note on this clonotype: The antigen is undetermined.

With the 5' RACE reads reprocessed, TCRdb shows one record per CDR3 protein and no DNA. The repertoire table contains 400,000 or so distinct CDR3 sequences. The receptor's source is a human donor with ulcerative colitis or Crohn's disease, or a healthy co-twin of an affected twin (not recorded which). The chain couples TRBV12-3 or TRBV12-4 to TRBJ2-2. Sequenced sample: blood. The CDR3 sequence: CASSLTKVGELFF.